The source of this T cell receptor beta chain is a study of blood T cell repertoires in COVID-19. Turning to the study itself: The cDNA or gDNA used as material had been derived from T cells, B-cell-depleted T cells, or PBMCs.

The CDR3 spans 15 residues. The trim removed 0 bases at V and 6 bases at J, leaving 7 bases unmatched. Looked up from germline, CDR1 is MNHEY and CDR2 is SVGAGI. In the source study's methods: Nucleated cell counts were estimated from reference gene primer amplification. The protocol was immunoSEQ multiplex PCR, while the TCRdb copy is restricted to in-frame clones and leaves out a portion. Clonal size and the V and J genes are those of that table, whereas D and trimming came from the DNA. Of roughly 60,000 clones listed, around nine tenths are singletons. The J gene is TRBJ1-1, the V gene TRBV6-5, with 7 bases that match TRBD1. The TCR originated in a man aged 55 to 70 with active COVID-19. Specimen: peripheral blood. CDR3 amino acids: CASSYSTGFYAEAFF. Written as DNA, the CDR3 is TGTGCCAGCAGTTACTCGACAGGGTTTTATGCTGAAGCTTTCTTT.